This T cell receptor beta chain originates from a study of long-term antiretroviral therapy in people with HIV. Study conclusions and caveats: HIV repertoires covered narrower CDR3 length ranges than controls did. Pre-ART clonal expansions dominated every time point's repertoire. ART preceded a rise in diversity that nonetheless stayed lower than in transplant donor controls.

For this clone: Its antigen remains unidentified.

Researchers report immunoSEQ v3.0 was run at survey level. Per-sample sequencing targets were about 40,000-55,000 T-cell genomes. The method was immunoSEQ multiplex PCR; TCRdb's version includes in-frame clones alone and lacks a portion of them. This table holds about 24,000 clones, 80% to 85% found once. From germline, CDR1 is SGHRS and CDR2 YFSETQ. The V gene lost 0 bases and the J gene lost 5 bases, with 12 bases spanning the gap. The CDR3 loop spans 15 amino acids. The chain couples TRBV5-1 to TRBJ2-1; D gene unclear. The receptor comes from a man aged 30 to 39 with HIV. Sequencing used unsorted PBMCs, obtained approximately 4.3 years after starting antiretroviral therapy. CDR3 DNA: TGCGCCAGCAGCTTGGTACCAGACCATAACAATGAGCAGTTCTTC. It specifies CASSLVPDHNNEQFF.